This T cell receptor beta chain appears in the sequencing data of a study of T cells in Graves' hyperthyroidism and ophthalmopathy. To note about this clonotype: Its antigen remains unidentified.

Overall study results and limits: Clonotypes that were expanded in thyroid above 0.001 mostly appeared in blood too.

The CDR3 totals 14 residues. After removal of 4 bases from V and 5 bases from J, the junction contained 7 bases not matched to a gene. Germline V gene sequence: CDR1 SGHRS, CDR2 YFSETQ. Patients between 18 and 65 years old had hyperthyroidism, newly diagnosed and lasting under 2 months. Each diagnosis was grounded in clinical symptoms, serum thyroxine and TRAb, thyroid ultrasound, and orbital computed tomography. RNA transcripts yielded amplified TCR beta CDR3 regions. The HTBI primer set served for first-round RT-PCR of the TCR CDR3. TCRdb re-called the multiplex PCR reads with MiXCR, one entry per CDR3 protein. The sample carries 560,000 or so distinct CDR3 sequences, 35% to 55% recorded once.

The TCR sequence derives from a woman aged 18-29 years with Graves' hyperthyroidism. The specimen sequenced was peripheral blood or thyroid tissue (not recorded which). The V call is TRBV5-1, the J call TRBJ2-7; 9 positions match TRBD2. The CDR3: CASSVPREGHEQYF. The CDR3 nucleotides are TGCGCCAGCAGCGTCCCGCGGGAGGGACACGAGCAGTACTTC.